This T cell receptor beta chain was identified during a study of T-cell memory formation after mild COVID-19. Study-level results: Among contracting clones, CD4+ were mainly CM/EM and CD8+ enriched in EMRA. Some SARS-CoV-2-responding clones were already detected in memory before infection. The study found balanced CD4/CD8 in clones contracting day 15 to 85 and a CD4+ lean in later expanders.

There are many counts of this clonotype. Its antigen remains unidentified. A single record per CDR3 protein comes from TCRdb applying MiXCR to the 5' RACE reads. The sample holds 50,000 to 75,000 distinct CDR3 sequences, about a tenth seen once. Germline CDR1 and CDR2: ENHRY and SYGVKD. This CDR3 is built from 15 residues. J gave up 6 bases and V 8 bases, and 3 bases lay outside the gene matches. J is TRBJ2-2 and V is TRBV10-3, with 16 nucleotides matching TRBD2. Specimen: PBMCs or a T cell subset sorted from them (not recorded which). This sequence was found in a man aged 18 to 30 who had mild COVID-19 (a few samples of this study predate the infection). Cell type and time point are not known. CDR3 DNA: TGTGCCATCGGGACTAGCGGGGGGGCCGCCGGGGAGCTGTTTTTT. Translating it yields CAIGTSGGAAGELFF.